What follows are 11 T cell receptor beta chains derived from one specimen sequenced in a study of blood T cell repertoires in COVID-19 (TCRdb year 2020). Library prep was done by the immunoSEQ multiplex PCR assay. TCRdb took this table from immuneACCESS and kept in-frame rearrangements with V and J called. Such tables lack part of the clones; where checked against another copy, unresolved V genes explain under half of the gap, and the rest is unexplained. The sample table holds 250,000 to 350,000 clones, of which 84% were seen once. The ten largest clones take up roughly 1.5% of the sample. The sequenced material came from peripheral blood. The source is a human donor with COVID-19, enrolled during active disease. The donor label of this sample is uncertain.

The chain employs TRBV6-4 and TRBJ1-2; TRBD1 agrees at 9 bases. CDR3 size: 14 residues. V shed 6 bases, J shed 8 bases, and the junction held 10 bases outside the gene matches. Germline V CDR1 and CDR2: MRHNA, SNTAGT. The CDR3 spells CASRPEQGAGGYTF. DNA for the CDR3: TGTGCCAGCAGACCTGAACAGGGGGCGGGCGGCTACACCTTC.

This clone was seen a single time. The rearrangement joins TRBV6-6 to TRBJ2-3; D is possibly TRBD2 (6 bases). CDR3 size: 14 residues. Germline V gives CDR1 MNHNY, CDR2 SVGAGI (reference sequence). V lost 4 bases to trimming and J lost 5 bases, with 13 bases between them. The CDR3 DNA follows: TGTGCCAGCAGTTTTGGGGGAGGAGGAGATACGCAGTATTTT. Protein: CASSFGGGGDTQYF.

V is TRBV27 and J is TRBJ1-1, with D uncertain. V lost 3 bases and J 1 base, leaving 6 bases between the germline ends. Per the germline V gene, CDR1 is MNHEY and CDR2 is SMNVEV (reference sequence). The CDR3 extends over 13 amino acids. The CDR3 coding sequence is TGTGCCAGCAGTTTCCAGTGGAACACTGAAGCTTTCTTT. It specifies CASSFQWNTEAFF.

The J gene is TRBJ2-3, the V gene TRBV2; possibly TRBD1 for D (5 bases). The CDR3 loop spans 14 amino acids. Trimming stripped 6 bases from V and 7 bases from J, with 17 bases between. CDR1 is SNHLY and CDR2 is FYNNEI in the germline V gene. In DNA, the CDR3 is TGTGCCAGCAGCGCCGATAGGACAATACATACGCAGTATTTT. This encodes CASSADRTIHTQYF. The entire variable domain, with the rest obtained from reference TRBV2 and TRBJ2-3, is as follows: EPEVTQTPSHQVTQMGQEVILRCVPISNHLYFYWYRQILGQKVEFLVSFYNNEISEKSEIFDDQFSVERPDGSNFTLKIRSTKLEDSAMYFCASSADRTIHTQYFGPGTRLTVL.

This chain connects TRBV28 to TRBJ1-5, with a weak D call TRBD1 (6 bases). This CDR3 comprises 15 residues. The germline V gene encodes CDR1 MDHEN and CDR2 SYDVKM. V was trimmed by 6 bases and J by 2 bases, leaving 14 bases between them. CDR3 sequence (DNA): TGTGCCAGCAGACGGAGACAGGTTGGCAATCAGCCCCAGCATTTT. It specifies CASRRRQVGNQPQHF.

The rearrangement uses TRBV18 and TRBJ1-2, with a tentative D call TRBD1 (6 bases). Trimming stripped 5 bases from V and 4 bases from J, with 14 bases between. The CDR3 is 14 residues long. Germline CDR1 KGHSH, CDR2 LQKENI. The CDR3 protein is CASSFNRESYGYTF. The CDR3 bases are TGTGCCAGCTCATTTAACAGGGAAAGCTATGGCTACACCTTC. The whole variable domain, remainder taken from reference TRBV18 and TRBJ1-2, is NAGVMQNPRHLVRRRGQEARLRCSPMKGHSHVYWYRQLPEEGLKFMVYLQKENIIDESGMPKERFSAEFPKEGPSILRIQQVVRGDSAAYFCASSFNRESYGYTFGSGTRLTVV.

This clone was seen once. The V and J genes are TRBV7-2 and TRBJ1-5, with 8 bases identical to TRBD1. Per germline, CDR1 SGHTA and CDR2 FQGNSA. The J segment lost 7 bases and the V segment lost 0 bases, leaving 5 bases of the junction unmatched. The CDR3 has 15 amino acids. The CDR3 is CASSLAGQGDQPQHF. CDR3 DNA: TGTGCCAGCAGCTTAGCCGGACAGGGAGACCAGCCCCAGCATTTT.

The chain is built from TRBV18 and TRBJ2-3; perhaps TRBD2 as D (6 bases). The CDR3 runs to 15 residues. Trimming removed 2 bases at V and 0 bases at J, with 9 bases between. Germline loops: CDR1 KGHSH, CDR2 LQKENI. The CDR3 spells CASSPYSGSTDTQYF. In DNA form, the CDR3 reads TGTGCCAGCTCACCATATAGCGGAAGCACAGATACGCAGTATTTT. Looking up the rest from reference TRBV18 and TRBJ2-3 gives the full variable domain: NAGVMQNPRHLVRRRGQEARLRCSPMKGHSHVYWYRQLPEEGLKFMVYLQKENIIDESGMPKERFSAEFPKEGPSILRIQQVVRGDSAAYFCASSPYSGSTDTQYFGPGTRLTVL.

The chain recombines TRBV6-5 with TRBJ1-4, with 11 bases matching TRBD1. Per the germline V gene, CDR1 is MNHEY and CDR2 is SVGAGI. CDR3 length: 15 amino acids. V lost 6 bases and J lost 7; bases outside the gene matches: 7. Here the CDR3 reads CASSARTGGAEKLFF. In nucleotides, the CDR3 is TGTGCCAGCAGCGCCCGGACAGGGGGCGCTGAAAAACTGTTTTTT.

Only one count was recorded for this clone. The chain carries TRBV30 and TRBJ1-1; no reliable D call. This CDR3 region has 11 residues. V was trimmed by 8 bases and J by 5 bases, leaving 12 bases between them. Germline-derived CDR1 and CDR2 are GTSNPN and SVGIG (reference sequence). The CDR3, as DNA: TGTGCCGGCCGTGATTTGACTGAAGCTTTCTTT. It translates to CAGRDLTEAFF.

This chain uses TRBV30 with TRBJ2-5; no clear D. The CDR3 covers 13 residues. CDR1 and CDR2 (germline): GTSNPN, SVGIG (reference sequence). The germline V and J ends were trimmed by 4 bases and 0 bases, with 9 bases remaining between them. The CDR3 loop reads CAWTPVNQETQYF. The CDR3 DNA follows: TGTGCCTGGACCCCTGTAAACCAAGAGACCCAGTACTTC.